The 8 T cell receptor beta chains in this list originate from one sample, sequenced in a study of technical replicates of blood from a few donors. Repertoires were generated with immunoSEQ multiplex PCR, while TCRdb's copy carries only in-frame clones and drops some. This table has around 72,000 clones, roughly 92% appearing once. Sequences were obtained from T cells isolated from PBMCs. The receptors shown here come from a human donor in good health.

The V gene is TRBV6-1, the J gene TRBJ2-5, with 11 positions matching TRBD2. Looked up from germline, CDR1 is MNHNS and CDR2 is SASEGT. The CDR3 consists of 16 residues. With V trimmed by 4 bases and J by 3 bases, 7 bases remained unmatched. CDR3 region: CASSVNMGLAEETQYF. DNA of the CDR3: TGTGCCAGCAGTGTAAACATGGGACTAGCGGAAGAGACCCAGTACTTC.

The chain uses TRBV5-1 and TRBJ2-1, with TRBD2 identical over 9 bases. Germline V gives CDR1 SGHRS, CDR2 YFSETQ. The CDR3 is made up of 15 amino acids. V lost 0 bases, J lost 6 bases, and 4 bases stayed unmatched. The CDR3 bases are TGCGCCAGCAGCTTGGCCAAGCGGGAGGTCAATGAGCAGTTCTTC. It yields the protein CASSLAKREVNEQFF.

The chain links TRBV7-6 to TRBJ1-4, with 7 positions matching TRBD1. V was clipped by 5 bases and J by 7 bases; unmatched bases: 13. This CDR3 is 16 amino acids long. Germline V gene lookup returns CDR1 SGHVS and CDR2 FNYEAQ. CDR3 loop: CASSAIVGGGGEKLFF. The CDR3, as DNA: TGTGCCAGCAGCGCCATTGTAGGGGGCGGTGGTGAAAAACTGTTTTTT.

The V and J genes are TRBV9 and TRBJ2-1; 7 nucleotides align to TRBD1. V was clipped by 4 bases and J by 4 bases; unmatched bases: 11. The CDR3 consists of 16 residues. CDR1 SGDLS and CDR2 YYNGEE come from the germline V gene. CDR3 residues: CASSPPTGTVYNEQFF. In DNA form, the CDR3 reads TGTGCCAGCAGCCCCCCGACCGGGACAGTTTACAATGAGCAGTTCTTC.

The chain joins TRBV27 to TRBJ2-7; 8 bases align to TRBD2. This CDR3 comprises 14 residues. Germline V gene data show CDR1 as MNHEY and CDR2 as SMNVEV (reference sequence). V gave up 5 bases and J gave up 4 bases; unmatched junction bases: 7. As DNA, the CDR3 is TGTGCCAGCAGTGTCGGGACTAGTCTTTACGAGCAGTACTTC. This sequence encodes CASSVGTSLYEQYF.

This rearrangement joins TRBV9 to TRBJ2-1, with 10 bases lining up with TRBD2. The V segment lost 3 bases and the J segment 5 bases; nucleotides outside the gene matches: 5. Germline values: CDR1 SGDLS, CDR2 YYNGEE. This CDR3 comprises 15 residues. CDR3 DNA: TGTGCCAGCAGCGCTAGCGGGAGTCACAACAATGAGCAGTTCTTC. It codes for CASSASGSHNNEQFF. The full variable domain, in which reference TRBV9 and TRBJ2-1 provide the parts outside the CDR3, is DSGVTQTPKHLITATGQRVTLRCSPRSGDLSVYWYQQSLDQGLQFLIQYYNGEERAKGNILERFSAQQFPDLHSELNLSSLELGDSALYFCASSASGSHNNEQFFGPGTRLTVL.

This clone has only one observation. The V and J genes are TRBV7-3 and TRBJ2-7; D possibly corresponds to TRBD1 (5 bases). The germline V gene has CDR1 SGHTA and CDR2 FQGTGA. The CDR3 runs 14 residues. V shed 1 base and J shed 7 bases, with 14 bases lying between them. The DNA for the CDR3 is TGTGCCAGCAGCTTAATGGACATTTCTACGGAGCAGTACTTC. This gives the protein CASSLMDISTEQYF.

The chain links TRBV4-2 to TRBJ2-7; D ambiguous. Germline V lookup: CDR1 LGHNA, CDR2 YNFKEQ. Trimming took 1 base from V and 2 from J, leaving 9 bases between them. This CDR3 is 14 amino acids long. This CDR3 is CASSQAVATYEQYF. CDR3 in DNA: TGTGCCAGCAGCCAAGCAGTAGCTACCTACGAGCAGTACTTC.